The TCR beta chain described here comes from a study of blood T cell repertoires in COVID-19. As for the study in general: COVID-19 samples, acute and convalescent, were from the United States, Italy and Spain.

Source study methods: Amplified reference gene primers provided the basis for estimating nucleated cell counts. The method was immunoSEQ multiplex PCR; TCRdb's version includes in-frame clones alone and lacks a portion of them. V and J calls plus clone size are reproduced from that table; the DNA served to infer D and trimming. The sample lists under 200,000 clones, just under 85% occurring once. This TCR came from a woman over 75 with COVID-19, enrolled during active disease. The sequenced material came from peripheral blood.

As DNA, the CDR3 is TGTGCCAGTAGTATACGGACTAGCGGGGCCCCCTACGAGCAGTACTTC. Protein sequence: CASSIRTSGAPYEQYF. The chain uses TRBV19 and TRBJ2-7; TRBD2 matches 12 bases. The CDR3 is 16 amino acids. Trimming at V came to 2 bases and at J to 2 bases, leaving 4 bases not matched to a gene. Germline assignment: CDR1 LNHDA and CDR2 SQIVND (reference sequence).